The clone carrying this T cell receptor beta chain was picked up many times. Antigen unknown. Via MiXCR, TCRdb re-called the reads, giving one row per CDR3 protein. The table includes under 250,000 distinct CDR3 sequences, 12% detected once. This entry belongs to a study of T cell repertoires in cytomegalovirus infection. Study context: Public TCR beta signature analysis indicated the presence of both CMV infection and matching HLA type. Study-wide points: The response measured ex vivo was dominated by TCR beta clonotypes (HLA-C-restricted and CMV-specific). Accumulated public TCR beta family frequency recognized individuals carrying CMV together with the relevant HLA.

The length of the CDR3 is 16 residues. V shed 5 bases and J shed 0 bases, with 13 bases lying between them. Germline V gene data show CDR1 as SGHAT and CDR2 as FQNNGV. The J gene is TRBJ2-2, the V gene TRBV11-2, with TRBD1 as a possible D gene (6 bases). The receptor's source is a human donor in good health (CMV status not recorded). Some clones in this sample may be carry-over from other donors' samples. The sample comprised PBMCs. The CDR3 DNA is TGTGCCAGCAGCCCACAGGGTAAAGCGAACACCGGGGAGCTGTTTTTT. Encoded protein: CASSPQGKANTGELFF.